This T cell receptor (beta chain) was identified during a study of blood T cell repertoires in COVID-19 (dated by TCRdb to about 2020). About the investigation overall: Samples from collaborators originated in the United States, Italy and Spain and spanned both the acute and convalescent phases of COVID-19. The material from the prospective study consisted of cDNA or gDNA derived from T cells, B-cell-depleted T cells, or PBMCs. Deeply sampled blood TCRbeta repertoires from subjects exposed to, actively infected with, or recovered from COVID-19 were included in the dataset. The repertoires were released in a freely available public database meant as a resource for research on the immune response to SARS-CoV-2. The samples were drawn from two sources: the first 160 participants of the ongoing ImmuneRACE study, and 950 to 1,500 subjects contributed by 6 global collaborators. Sample metadata almost always included a de-identified subject ID, COVID-19 status, age in years and sex. Where available, HLA class I and class II types were taken from metadata supplied by the sample provider and were not determined by assay-based typing.

Comments on this clone: Its specific antigen is unknown. Qualities for individual bases were not recorded, and no much larger clone is one base off.

The immunoSEQ Assay, a bias-controlled multiplex PCR, was used to amplify TCRbeta CDR3 regions from genomic DNA. The original pipeline was this. Nucleated cell counts per sample were estimated from amplification of reference gene primers within the assay. To quantify the absolute abundance of each unique TCRbeta CDR3 rearrangement, sequence reads were collapsed and filtered. For each sample, productive Simpson clonality was calculated by taking the square root of Simpson's diversity index across productive rearrangements. Not all clones reach the TCRdb copy of this immuneACCESS table, which keeps in-frame sequences only. Checked studies attribute under half of the gap to unresolved V genes and leave the rest unexplained. The D gene and trimming were derived from the DNA, and the V and J assignments and clone size from that table. The sample includes a few hundred thousand clones, with about nine tenths observed a single time. Clones ranked in the top ten supply approximately 1.8% of the sample.

Measured from the cysteine to the phenylalanine, the CDR3 is 15 residues long. The retained sequence is limited to the CDR3, 45 bases, with the frame set at the first base. From a lookup of the germline V gene (reference sequence), CDR1 and CDR2 are LGHDT and YNNKEL. Relative to germline, V is missing 4 bases and J is missing 7 bases, with 11 bases of the junction outside any gene match. Paper-wide results and their limitations: Clinical and demographic metadata were provided uncurated, with the amount varying by source and participant.

One collaborating source in Seattle enrolled patients while the patients were actively infected and followed the patients over time throughout the course of disease. Whole blood was collected in K2EDTA tubes by collaborating institutions according to the institutions' own protocols. For TCRbeta analysis, collaborators shipped samples as frozen whole blood, isolated PBMCs, or DNA extracted from either of those sample types. The receptor comes from a woman aged 25 to 45 with COVID-19, enrolled during active disease. The V and J genes are TRBV3-1 (or the pseudogene TRBV3-2) and TRBJ1-2; TRBD1 fits 8 bases in the junction. Sample: peripheral blood. This receptor has the CDR3 CASSRTGRRLSGYTF. The DNA sequence is as follows: TGTGCCAGCAGCCGGACAGGGAGGCGACTGTCTGGCTACACCTTC.